This T cell receptor (beta chain) was sequenced in a study of shared clonotypes between healthy human individuals (dated by TCRdb to the early 2020s). For context, the study as a whole: The cohort included three men and a couple of women between 18 and 49 years of age. For each donor, CD4 naive and CD4 memory were each given three plates, CD8 naive was given two plates, and CD8 memory was given one plate. To increase sequencing depth and limit assay-specific biases, TCR repertoire library preparation and sequencing were carried out by different laboratories using diverse techniques. Leukapheresis yielded between about 0.9 and 10 billion PBMCs per donor. The study deeply sequenced blood TCR repertoires of about 5 healthy adults to estimate repertoire size and the extent of clonotype sharing between individuals.

Using the deep immunoSEQ assay, TCR CDR3 regions were amplified from genomic DNA by multiplex PCR. For each cell subset, the extracted genomic DNA was distributed evenly across all wells of several immunoSEQ 96-well plates, and each plate served as one replicate. For sorted subsets, about 210 ng of genomic DNA, equivalent to about 30,000 T cell genomes, went into each replicate PCR. Purified libraries were quantified with a Qubit 3.0 fluorometer, sized on a Bioanalyzer 2100, and re-quantified with the KAPA Library Quantification kit. Every immunoSEQ 96-well plate was sequenced on a separate single-read 150-cycle Illumina NextSeq 550 flow cell. Processing in the source paper ran as follows. Because the immunoSEQ output included only junctional sequences and no quality scores, the filtering could not be the same as the filtering used for full-length reads. To assign V/J genes and CDR3, sequences were annotated against IMGT germline references using PyIR, a Python wrapper for IgBLAST v1.9. Any read was removed if the V/J assignment was weak (E-value above 1e-6), the CDR3 was missing, or the read contained stop codons, out-of-frame junctions, or ambiguous translated residues. A V3J clonotype was defined by an identical inferred V gene, J gene, and CDR3 amino acid sequence. To compute the percentage overlap between repertoires, the number of shared unique clonotypes was divided by the size of the smaller repertoire. RTK rarefaction, the Chao1 estimator, and Recon v2.1 estimates of unobserved clonotypes were used to assess repertoire richness. OLGA was used to compute generation probabilities for all TCRbeta clonotypes that the gDNA method yielded from a handful of donors. TCRdb carries this immuneACCESS record with in-frame sequences only. Its versions omit some clonotypes, under half of them owing to an unresolved V gene in the studies checked, with the rest unexplained. V and J calls and clone size are given by that table; D and trimming were obtained from the DNA. This sample lists just over 2,000,000 clones; roughly 94% were detected once. Approximately 0.13% of the sample goes to the ten largest clones.

Healthy HIV-negative adults with no recently reported acute infections or vaccinations were included as donors. Only Caucasian adults living in Nashville, Tennessee, USA were represented among the donors. Magnetic negative selection was used to enrich CD4+ T cells, after which naive cells were positively selected on CD45RA and the negative fraction became the memory subset. Blood was collected by leukapheresis, and PBMCs were isolated by Ficoll-Histopaque density gradient centrifugation and then cryopreserved in liquid nitrogen vapor phase. Analytical flow cytometry was used to check the purity and quantity of every magnetically sorted T cell population. Genomic DNA was isolated from every sorted fraction and measured by UV absorbance on a Nanodrop 2000c. General study outcomes and caveats: Based on pairwise subsampling, the degree of clonotype sharing among donors was expected to be affected by sequencing depth. Across four donors, 4.5% to 6.5% of naive CD4, roughly 3.8% of naive CD8, approximately 2.5% of memory CD4, and 0.3% to 0.45% of memory CD8 clonotypes were shared. Sampling was limited to blood, and TCR repertoires in tissue likely differ from TCR repertoires in blood. Clonotypes shared by all four sorted-subset donors showed higher generation probabilities than non-shared clonotypes. The small number of donors limited the genetic and exposure-history diversity represented. Rarefaction of sorted-subset datasets indicated incomplete sequencing despite the large sequencing depth. Naive subsets generally had larger estimated clonotype richness than memory subsets.

This clone was detected ten times or more. The target of this receptor is not known. No much larger clone exists at a distance of one base, and base qualities are not known. From cysteine to phenylalanine, the CDR3 is 13 amino acids long. Only the CDR3 DNA stays, 39 bases, in frame from base 1. V loses 5 bases, J loses 8 bases, and the germline ends lie 10 bases apart. CDR1 MNHEY and CDR2 SMNVEV were looked up in the germline V gene (reference sequence). This TCR came from a man younger than 30 in good health. The sequencing sample was made of naive CD4+ T cells sorted from blood. The sample's cell subset or site label is to be understood as: CD45RA+ positively selected. The rearranged chain carries TRBV27 and TRBJ1-6; a tentative D call is TRBD1 (6 bases match). The nucleotide sequence is TGTGCCAGCAGTATATACAGGGATTCACCCCTCCACTTT. This translates into CASSIYRDSPLHF.